The source of this T cell receptor (beta chain) is a study of shared clonotypes between healthy human individuals (dated by TCRdb to 2018 to 2021). Regarding the research as a whole: The cohort included a few men and two women between 18 and 49 years of age. To increase sequencing depth and limit assay-specific biases, TCR repertoire library preparation and sequencing were carried out by different laboratories using diverse techniques. For each donor, CD4 naive and CD4 memory were each run on three plates, CD8 naive on two plates, and CD8 memory on one plate. To estimate repertoire size and how much clonotype sharing occurs between individuals, the study deeply sequenced the blood TCR repertoires of five healthy adults. Leukapheresis yielded between about 0.94 and 8.9 billion PBMCs per donor.

As concerns this clone: The antigen this receptor binds is unknown. No qualities accompany the bases; no much larger clone lies one base away.

The study at large found these results: Sampling was restricted to blood, and TCR repertoires in tissues likely differ from the TCR repertoires found in blood. Estimated clonotype richness was generally larger for naive than for memory subsets. The genetic and exposure-history diversity represented was limited by the small number of donors. Even with the large sequencing depth, rarefaction of the sorted-subset datasets indicated that sequencing was incomplete. Based on pairwise subsampling, the degree of clonotype sharing among donors was expected to be affected by sequencing depth. Compared with non-shared clonotypes, the clonotypes found in all four sorted-subset donors had higher generation probabilities. Across four donors, roughly 5% of naive CD4, 3.5% of naive CD8, 2.3% of memory CD4, and under 0.45% of memory CD8 clonotypes were shared.

Using the deep immunoSEQ assay, TCR CDR3 regions were amplified from genomic DNA by multiplex PCR. Extracted genomic DNA from each cell subset was spread evenly across all wells of several immunoSEQ 96-well plates, with each plate serving as a replicate. For sorted subsets, each replicate PCR was loaded with approximately 0.2 ug genomic DNA, equivalent to 30,000 or so T cell genomes. The purified libraries were quantified using a Qubit 3.0 fluorometer, sized with a Bioanalyzer 2100, and then quantified again using the KAPA Library Quantification kit. Each immunoSEQ 96-well plate was sequenced on its own single-read 150-cycle Illumina NextSeq 550 flow cell. The study's processing was this. Because the immunoSEQ output held only junctional sequences and lacked quality scores, the filtering could not match the filtering applied to full-length reads. To assign V/J genes and CDR3, sequences were annotated using PyIR, a Python wrapper for IgBLAST v1.9, with IMGT germline references. Reads were removed for weak V/J assignments (E-value above 1e-6), missing CDR3, stop codons, out-of-frame junctions, or ambiguous translated residues. V3J clonotypes were defined by identical inferred V gene, J gene, and CDR3 amino acid sequence. To compute the percentage overlap between repertoires, the number of shared unique clonotypes was divided by the size of the smaller repertoire. Richness of each repertoire was evaluated using RTK rarefaction, the Chao1 estimator, and Recon v2.1 estimates of unobserved clonotypes. OLGA was used to compute generation probabilities for all TCRbeta clonotypes that the gDNA method yielded from a handful of donors. TCRdb obtained this table from immuneACCESS and retained in-frame rearrangements with V and J assigned. These tables miss some clones; where compared with another copy, unresolved V genes account for less than half of the shortfall, and the remainder is unexplained. Clone size and the V and J calls come from that table; the DNA yielded D and trimming. For this sample the table gives 550,000 to 750,000 clones, of which around 90% were detected only once. 24% of the sample lies in the top ten.

CD8 naive samples were CD45RO-negative cells positively selected for CCR7, giving a CD45RA+CCR7+ population that excluded TemRA cells. The donors were healthy, HIV-negative adults who had no recently reported acute infections or vaccinations. Every donor was a Caucasian adult living in Nashville, Tennessee, USA. Blood was collected by leukapheresis, and PBMCs were isolated by Ficoll-Histopaque density gradient centrifugation and then cryopreserved in liquid nitrogen vapor phase. Analytical flow cytometry was used to check the purity and quantity of every magnetically sorted T cell population. Genomic DNA was isolated from every sorted fraction and measured by UV absorbance on a Nanodrop 2000c. The CDR3 sequence holds 12 residues, the cysteine and phenylalanine included. Just the 36-base CDR3 DNA is kept, in frame starting at base 1. V loses 1 base, J loses 6 bases, and the germline ends lie 5 bases apart. The CDR1 and CDR2 encoded by the germline V gene (reference sequence) are MNHEY and SMNVEV.

The V and J genes are TRBV27 and TRBJ2-3, with the D segment possibly TRBD1 or TRBD2, each aligning over 5 bases. The sample consisted of naive CD8+ T cells sorted from blood. The intended sense of this specimen's cell subset or site label: CD45RA+CCR7+. The clonotype originates from a man aged 25-45 years in good health. CDR3 sequence: CASSLWGDTQYF. The bases are TGTGCCAGCAGTTTATGGGGGGATACGCAGTATTTT.